This TCR beta chain was identified in a study of T cell repertoires in cytomegalovirus infection. As for the study in general: Public TCR beta signatures were indicative of both CMV infection and a matching HLA type. Points from the study as a whole: HLA-C-restricted CMV-specific TCR beta clonotypes prevailed in the ex vivo response. Using cumulative public TCR beta family frequency, the authors identified those who carried CMV together with the relevant HLA.

The length of the CDR3 is 14 residues. The germline CDR1 and CDR2 sequences are SGHVS and FQNEAQ. Note on this clonotype: Its antigen is undetermined. Just one base apart from a much larger clone, this may be a read error.

TCRdb called the reads again in MiXCR, with one record for every CDR3 protein. The table shows about 490,000 distinct CDR3 sequences, with more than 25% occurring only once. This clonotype was obtained from a human donor in good health (CMV status not recorded). Some clones in this sample may be carry-over from other donors' samples. The rearrangement uses TRBV7-8 and TRBJ2-1; possibly TRBD2 for D (6 bases). The sample comprised PBMCs. The CDR3 loop is CTSSLVDYFNEQFF. The DNA of the CDR3 is TGTACCAGCAGCTTAGTGGACTACTTCAATGAGCAGTTCTTC.